This T cell receptor (beta chain) was identified in a study of early T cells in non-severe SARS-CoV-2 infection. From the 5' RACE reads, TCRdb called clonotypes with MiXCR, one entry per CDR3 protein. This table has 95,000 to 100,000 distinct CDR3 sequences, approximately 11% appearing once. The CDR3 length is 16 residues. Trimming cost V 0 bases and J 5 bases, with 16 bases left between them. Germline lookup yields CDR1 SGHVS and CDR2 FNYEAQ. Sequencing input: whole blood. The chain recombines TRBV7-6 with TRBJ1-1, with a possible D match to TRBD1 (6 bases). This TCR came from an adult who was a healthcare worker with PCR-confirmed SARS-CoV-2 infection or an uninfected control (not recorded which). CDR3 in amino acids: CASSLAEQGTTTEAFF. CDR3 DNA: TGTGCCAGCAGCTTAGCGGAACAGGGCACGACGACTGAAGCTTTCTTT.